This T cell receptor (beta chain) emerged from a study of long-term antiretroviral therapy in people with HIV. Study-wide background: Samples collected earliest predate the 2015 immediate-ART recommendation by about a decade.

They ran version v3.0 of the immunoSEQ assay at survey level. This table comes from immunoSEQ multiplex PCR, and its TCRdb copy is limited to in-frame clones, with some not included. The profile covers 15,000 to 20,000 clones, with about 80% appearing a single time and about 6.9% taken by the ten largest. Trimming left V 4 bases short and J 7 bases short, with 11 bases between. There are 12 residues in the CDR3. The V gene's germline CDR1 is SGHTA and CDR2 FQGNSA. V is TRBV7-2 and J is TRBJ2-7; D possibly corresponds to TRBD2 (6 bases). The source material was unsorted PBMCs, sampled 2.2 years after starting antiretroviral therapy. The receptor's source is a man aged 50-59 years with HIV. CDR3 DNA: TGTGCCAGCAGCTCTTATGGGGGGGAGCAGTACTTC. It encodes CASSSYGGEQYF.